One and the same sample provided the 18 T cell receptor beta chains below, sequenced in a study of blood T cell repertoires in COVID-19. Sequencing was performed with immunoSEQ multiplex PCR; in TCRdb, only in-frame clones are kept and a portion is missing. The top ten hold 15% to 20% of the sample, which has 100,000 to 150,000 clones, about 80% seen once. The sample consisted of peripheral blood. The receptor source for this set is a woman between 50 and 59 years old with acute or convalescent COVID-19.

The J gene is TRBJ2-2, the V gene TRBV29-1; D unresolved. The CDR3 spans 13 residues. V was trimmed by 5 bases and J by 0 bases, leaving 7 bases between them. Germline CDR1 reads SQVTM; CDR2 reads ANQGSEA. The CDR3 DNA follows: TGCAGCGTTTGCGGCTCGAACACCGGGGAGCTGTTTTTT. It encodes CSVCGSNTGELFF.

V is TRBV18 and J is TRBJ2-2, with 9 bases that match TRBD1. The CDR3 loop spans 15 amino acids. J was trimmed by 5 bases and V by 5 bases; bases with no gene match: 6. Germline CDR1 reads KGHSH; CDR2 reads LQKENI. In DNA, the CDR3 is TGTGCCAGCTCAGGGACAGGGAAGAGTACCGGGGAGCTGTTTTTT. Translation: CASSGTGKSTGELFF.

The J gene is TRBJ1-6, the V gene TRBV5-1, with 9 bases lining up with TRBD1. Per the germline V gene, CDR1 is SGHRS and CDR2 is YFSETQ. V dropped 3 bases and J dropped 8; count of bases not matched to a gene: 3. CDR3 length: 14 amino acids. The CDR3 loop reads CASSWDRADSPLHF. The CDR3 DNA reads TGCGCCAGCAGCTGGGACAGGGCGGATTCACCCCTCCACTTT.

V and J are TRBV3-1 (or the pseudogene TRBV3-2) and TRBJ1-4, with D unresolved. Germline V gene data show CDR1 as LGHDT and CDR2 as YNNKEL (reference sequence). The CDR3 consists of 16 residues. V gave up 0 bases and J gave up 3 bases, with 11 bases separating them. CDR3 bases: TGTGCCAGCAGCCAAGAGAGGGTTGGGGCTAATGAAAAACTGTTTTTT. Encoded protein: CASSQERVGANEKLFF.

The rearrangement links TRBV5-1 to TRBJ1-1, with 10 bases fitting TRBD1. V lost 4 bases to trimming and J lost 1 base; unmatched junction nucleotides: 4. Per germline, CDR1 SGHRS and CDR2 YFSETQ. This CDR3 is 15 amino acids long. The CDR3, as DNA: TGCGCCAGCAGCCCAGGGACAGGGGCGAACACTGAAGCTTTCTTT. It is translated as CASSPGTGANTEAFF.

This chain uses TRBV15 with TRBJ2-7, with D possibly matching TRBD1 (5 bases). CDR1 is LNHNV and CDR2 is YYDKDF in the germline V gene (reference sequence). V lost 2 bases, J lost 7 bases, and 18 bases lay in between. CDR3 length equals 15 residues. CDR3 region: CATSRQIQELGEQYF. The DNA of the CDR3 is TGTGCCACCAGCAGACAAATACAGGAACTTGGGGAGCAGTACTTC. The entire variable domain, with the rest obtained from reference TRBV15 and TRBJ2-7, is as follows: DAMVIQNPRYQVTQFGKPVTLSCSQTLNHNVMYWYQQKSSQAPKLLFHYYDKDFNNEADTPDNFQSRRPNTSFCFLDIRSPGLGDTAMYLCATSRQIQELGEQYFGPGTRLTVT.

The chain employs TRBV11-2 and TRBJ1-1, with 9 positions matching TRBD1. The germline V gene encodes CDR1 SGHAT and CDR2 FQNNGV. With 6 bases clipped from V and 5 bases from J, the junction kept 13 bases outside the gene matches. The CDR3 is 16 amino acids. The CDR3 sequence is CASSSIKDRGGTEAFF. Here the CDR3 DNA reads TGTGCCAGCAGTTCTATCAAGGACAGGGGAGGGACTGAAGCTTTCTTT.

This clone showed up just once. The chain joins TRBV2 to TRBJ1-1; the D is unclear. Germline-derived CDR1 and CDR2 are SNHLY and FYNNEI. V dropped 3 bases and J dropped 1 base, with 6 bases sitting between them. The CDR3 has 13 residues. CDR3 in amino acids: CASSDSSNTEAFF. As DNA, the CDR3 is TGTGCCAGCAGTGACTCTTCGAACACTGAAGCTTTCTTT.

The chain couples TRBV2 to TRBJ2-7; no reliable D call. Germline CDR1 reads SNHLY; CDR2 reads FYNNEI. Trimming pared 8 bases from V and 6 bases from J, leaving 11 bases between. CDR3 size: 11 residues. In DNA form, the CDR3 reads TGTGCCAGCCGGAGCATGGGCGAGCAGTACTTC. It codes for CASRSMGEQYF.

CDR3 residues: CASSYAGDSQYEQYF. In DNA form, the CDR3 reads TGTGCCAGCAGCTATGCCGGTGACAGCCAATACGAGCAGTACTTC. The gene calls are TRBV5-6 and TRBJ2-7; maybe TRBD1 (5 bases). The germline V gene encodes CDR1 SGHDT and CDR2 YYEEEE. The CDR3 runs 15 residues. Trimming took 3 bases from V and 4 from J, leaving 17 bases between them.

This clone has more than one count but fewer than ten. The chain has TRBV6-5 and TRBJ1-4, with 9 bases matching TRBD1. Germline trimming cut 9 bases from V and 4 bases from J; bases unmatched to any gene: 9. CDR1 and CDR2 (germline): MNHEY, SVGAGI. The CDR3 covers 15 residues. CDR3 nucleotides: TGTGCCAGTTCGGCAGGGGACAGGGTTAATGAAAAACTGTTTTTT. Amino acid sequence: CASSAGDRVNEKLFF.

This chain uses TRBV3-1 (or the pseudogene TRBV3-2) with TRBJ2-1; D gene unclear. This CDR3 is 12 amino acids long. The germline V and J ends were trimmed by 2 bases and 4 bases, with 3 bases remaining between them. Germline V lookup: CDR1 LGHDT, CDR2 YNNKEL (reference sequence). CDR3 residues: CASSQTYNEQFF. The CDR3 DNA reads as TGTGCCAGCAGCCAAACATACAATGAGCAGTTCTTC.

This chain connects TRBV9 to TRBJ1-2, with 7 bases fitting TRBD1. Germline V gene lookup returns CDR1 SGDLS and CDR2 YYNGEE. With 4 bases clipped from V and 1 base from J, the junction kept 4 bases outside the gene matches. The CDR3 has 14 residues. CDR3 residues: CASSSGQNNYGYTF. CDR3 nucleotide sequence: TGTGCCAGCAGCTCGGGACAGAATAACTATGGCTACACCTTC. Variable domain in full (rest from reference TRBV9 and TRBJ1-2): DSGVTQTPKHLITATGQRVTLRCSPRSGDLSVYWYQQSLDQGLQFLIQYYNGEERAKGNILERFSAQQFPDLHSELNLSSLELGDSALYFCASSSGQNNYGYTFGSGTRLTVV.

This clone was seen a single time. J is TRBJ1-1 and V is TRBV12-3 or TRBV12-4; D gene ambiguous. The germline V and J ends were trimmed by 7 bases and 5 bases, with 11 bases remaining between them. The CDR3 length is 12 residues. The CDR3, as DNA: TGTGCCAGCACCCGAGATCCGACTGAAGCTTTCTTT. This encodes CASTRDPTEAFF.

The chain has TRBV19 and TRBJ2-3, with 7 bases matching TRBD1. Germline CDR1 LNHDA, CDR2 SQIVND (reference sequence). Trimming at V came to 5 bases and at J to 0 bases, leaving 11 bases not matched to a gene. The CDR3 length is 17 residues. For the CDR3, the DNA is TGTGCCAGTAGTTGGGGATGGGACAGCGCTAGCACAGATACGCAGTATTTT. It translates to CASSWGWDSASTDTQYF.

The chain uses TRBV10-3 and TRBJ1-1, with TRBD1 matching 12 bases. The junction had 12 bases not matched to a gene; V was cut back by 7 bases and J by 3 bases. In germline, CDR1 is ENHRY, CDR2 SYGVKD. This CDR3 contains 17 residues. CDR3 nucleotide sequence: TGTGCCATCAAATCCGGGACAGGGGGCAAGTCAGACACTGAAGCTTTCTTT. It is translated as CAIKSGTGGKSDTEAFF.

The rearrangement joins TRBV19 to TRBJ1-1; no firm D call. This CDR3 has 12 residues. V dropped 9 bases and J dropped 4 bases, with 12 bases sitting between them. Germline values: CDR1 LNHDA, CDR2 SQIVND (reference sequence). CDR3 bases: TGTGCCAGCCGCAGGATGGGCACTGAAGCTTTCTTT. It translates to CASRRMGTEAFF.

V is TRBV19 and J is TRBJ1-3, with 9 bases that match TRBD1. CDR1 and CDR2 from the germline V gene are LNHDA and SQIVND (reference sequence). This CDR3 comprises 14 residues. V was pared by 5 bases and J by 5 bases, with 4 bases of the junction left unmatched. CDR3: CASSLDRGRNTIYF. CDR3 in DNA: TGTGCCAGTAGTTTGGACAGGGGAAGAAACACCATATATTTT.